Below are 17 T cell receptor beta chains sequenced from a single sample in a study of human T cells and chemical hapten exposure. This sample's time point: patch test 2, 6 weeks after DPC sensitization. Treatment specified: therapeutic diphenylcyclopropenone sensitization with weekly scalp DPC. TCRdb itself ran the RACE reads through MiXCR, one entry per CDR3 protein. Here the sample spans 89,000 or so distinct CDR3 sequences, about 6.6% being singletons. Sample: whole blood, taken in connection with sensitization to the hapten diphenylcyclopropenone (DPC). The source of these receptors is a woman in her 30s with alopecia areata. Some clones in this sample may be carry-over from other donors' samples.

At least ten counts were recorded for this clonotype. V usage is TRBV6-2 or TRBV6-3 and J usage is TRBJ2-4, with 9 bases matching TRBD2. V trimming: 6 bases; J trimming: 4 bases; junction bases outside the gene matches: 13. The CDR3 contains 17 residues. Germline V gene lookup returns CDR1 MNHEY and CDR2 SVGEGT. The CDR3 coding sequence is TGTGCCAGCAGCTCCCTCGGGCGGGGGGGCCTGAAAAACATTCAGTACTTC. Its protein product is CASSSLGRGGLKNIQYF.

This clonotype was seen many times. This rearrangement joins TRBV27 to TRBJ1-1; TRBD1 agrees at 9 bases. CDR1 is MNHEY, CDR2 SMNVEV, per germline (reference sequence). The CDR3 contains 13 residues. V shed 6 bases and J 3 bases; nucleotides not matched to a gene: 2. The CDR3 loop is CASRQGAYTEAFF. DNA of the CDR3: TGTGCCAGCAGACAGGGGGCTTACACTGAAGCTTTCTTT.

This clonotype was detected many times. This rearrangement joins TRBV27 to TRBJ1-4; unclear D gene. CDR1 and CDR2 from the germline V gene are MNHEY and SMNVEV (reference sequence). The CDR3 is 15 residues long. Between the trimmed V and J ends, which lost 5 bases and 5 bases, there was a span of 15 bases. The chain's CDR3 is CASSRGSRWNEKLFF. CDR3 nucleotides: TGTGCCAGCAGTCGGGGTAGTAGGTGGAATGAAAAACTGTTTTTT.

This clonotype was detected only a few times. The chain couples TRBV12-3 or TRBV12-4 to TRBJ2-3, with D unresolved. The V end lost 1 base, the J end lost 6 bases, and 8 bases lay between the germline ends. The CDR3 consists of 13 residues. The CDR3 coding sequence is TGTGCCAGCAGTTTAGGCAGGATCGATACGCAGTATTTT. It translates to CASSLGRIDTQYF.

This chain links TRBV10-3 with TRBJ1-4; maybe TRBD1 (6 bases). The CDR3 length is 15 residues. The V end was cut by 3 bases, the J end by 3 bases, with 11 bases between. The germline V gene encodes CDR1 ENHRY and CDR2 SYGVKD. The CDR3: CAISDSRGANEKLFF. The CDR3 DNA reads as TGTGCCATCAGTGACTCCAGGGGAGCTAATGAAAAACTGTTTTTT.

This clonotype was recorded at least ten times. The chain couples TRBV3-1 to TRBJ1-2; D not certain. Trimming stripped 0 bases from V and 6 bases from J, with 8 bases between. The CDR3 extends over 13 amino acids. Germline values: CDR1 LGHDT, CDR2 YNNKEL (reference sequence). CDR3 region: CASSQDPRNGYTF. In nucleotides, the CDR3 is TGTGCCAGCAGCCAAGATCCGAGGAATGGCTACACCTTC.

This clonotype turned up a few times. The chain recombines TRBV29-1 with TRBJ1-1, with 9 bases aligning to TRBD1. CDR3 length equals 14 residues. V shed 7 bases and J 4 bases; nucleotides not matched to a gene: 10. Germline V CDR1 and CDR2: SQVTM, ANQGSEA. The CDR3 here is CSAEQGALSTEAFF. Here the CDR3 DNA reads TGCAGCGCAGAACAGGGGGCGCTGAGCACTGAAGCTTTCTTT. Using reference TRBV29-1 and TRBJ1-1 for the parts outside the CDR3, the full variable domain is SAVISQKPSRDICQRGTSLTIQCQVDSQVTMMFWYRQQPGQSLTLIATANQGSEATYESGFVIDKFPISRPNLTFSTLTVSNMSPEDSSIYLCSAEQGALSTEAFFGQGTRLTVV.

This clonotype was recorded many times. The genes are TRBV10-3 and TRBJ2-7, with D unclear. The V gene's germline CDR1 is ENHRY and CDR2 SYGVKD. Trimming removed 3 bases from V and 0 bases from J, with 24 bases in between. CDR3 size: 19 residues. CDR3 in amino acids: CAISDSIGVTDLSSYEQYF. The CDR3 DNA reads as TGTGCCATCAGTGACTCGATAGGAGTGACCGACCTTAGCTCCTACGAGCAGTACTTC.

As regards this clonotype: It may be a read error: a sequence one base away is much more abundant. The J gene is TRBJ2-7, the V gene TRBV7-2, with 9 bases that match TRBD2. CDR1 and CDR2 (germline): SGHTA, FQGNSA. This CDR3 region has 18 residues. The CDR3 coding sequence is TGTGCCAGCGGCTTAGCCCCGGCCGGTACTAGCGGGTCCTACGAGCAGTACTTC. Translated: CASGLAPAGTSGSYEQYF.

This clonotype was detected many times. This chain connects TRBV6-2 or TRBV6-3 to TRBJ2-7; D gene unclear. The germline gives CDR1 MNHEY, CDR2 SVGEGT. The V end lost 6 bases, the J end lost 1 base, and 4 bases lay between the germline ends. This CDR3 has 11 amino acids. The CDR3 bases are TGTGCCAGCAGCCGGTCCTACGAGCAGTACTTC. It is translated as CASSRSYEQYF.

This clonotype was seen ten or more times. The chain employs TRBV10-3 and TRBJ2-2; no definite D call. V lost 7 bases, J lost 0 bases, and 6 bases lay in between. The CDR3 sequence is 13 residues long. Germline CDR1 reads ENHRY; CDR2 reads SYGVKD. CDR3 sequence: CAIIAANTGELFF. The CDR3, as DNA: TGTGCCATCATAGCAGCGAACACCGGGGAGCTGTTTTTT.

This clonotype was counted only a few times. The chain couples TRBV5-1 to TRBJ2-7; 9 nucleotides line up with TRBD1. This CDR3 is built from 15 residues. V was clipped by 3 bases and J by 4 bases; unmatched bases: 8. Germline CDR1 is SGHRS and CDR2 is YFSETQ. The chain's CDR3 is CASSSGQGTPYEQYF. The DNA for the CDR3 is TGCGCCAGCAGCTCTGGACAGGGGACTCCGTACGAGCAGTACTTC.

In its sample, this clonotype was seen many times. The chain joins TRBV12-3 or TRBV12-4 to TRBJ2-3; 10 positions agree with TRBD2. V trimming: 5 bases; J trimming: 2 bases; junction bases outside the gene matches: 7. The length of the CDR3 is 16 residues. DNA of the CDR3: TGTGCCAGCAGTCGACGGACTAGCGGTAACACAGATACGCAGTATTTT. This encodes CASSRRTSGNTDTQYF.

This clonotype has more than one count but fewer than ten. This rearrangement joins TRBV2 to TRBJ1-1, with D possibly matching TRBD1 (5 bases). The germline V gene encodes CDR1 SNHLY and CDR2 FYNNEI. This CDR3 comprises 14 residues. V was pared by 8 bases and J by 6 bases, with 19 bases between. The CDR3 protein is CASGLGLGRAEAFF. The CDR3 nucleotides are TGTGCCAGCGGGCTAGGGCTGGGACGGGCTGAAGCTTTCTTT.

CDR3 sequence (DNA): TGTGCCAGCAGCTTTCTACCGAATCCCGGGACAGGGGTAGGAAACACCATATATTTT. This sequence encodes CASSFLPNPGTGVGNTIYF. The chain uses TRBV7-2 and TRBJ1-3, with 10 bases lining up with TRBD1. Trimming took 3 bases from V and 4 from J; bases not matched to a gene: 15. This CDR3 contains 19 residues. Germline CDR1 and CDR2: SGHTA and FQGNSA.

This clonotype occurred many times. The chain combines TRBV6-5 with TRBJ1-4, with 7 bases aligning to TRBD1. J gave up 7 bases and V 4 bases, and 6 bases lay outside the gene matches. Germline V gene sequence: CDR1 MNHEY, CDR2 SVGAGI. The CDR3 loop spans 14 amino acids. CDR3 nucleotides: TGTGCCAGCAGTTCGGACAGGACCGGTGAAAAACTGTTTTTT. The encoded protein is CASSSDRTGEKLFF.

CDR3 DNA: TGTGCCAGCAGTAAAAACGGGTTAGGGAGTAAGTACGAGCAGTACTTC. This gives the protein CASSKNGLGSKYEQYF. This chain connects TRBV6-5 to TRBJ2-7, with D possibly matching TRBD2 (5 bases). Germline lookup yields CDR1 MNHEY and CDR2 SVGAGI. The ends were cut back, 5 bases at V and 4 bases at J, with 21 bases in the middle. This CDR3 region has 16 residues.